The next 32 T cell receptor beta chains were all read from a single sample in a study of T cells in women clearing cervical HPV infection. Method: immunoSEQ multiplex PCR; TCRdb's copy keeps in-frame clones and lacks some. This repertoire includes over 25,000 clones. The sequenced sample consisted of blood buffy coat. The receptors were sampled from a woman between 18 and 69 years old with a cervical HPV16 infection that either progressed to CIN3+ or cleared (not recorded which).

The covered CDR3 bases are TGTGCCAGTAGTATGGGGGGGAGGAACACTGAA. Its protein is CASSMGGRNTE. The entire CDR3 sequence reads CASSMGGRNTEAFF. J is TRBJ1-1 and V is TRBV19; tentatively, D is TRBD1 (5 bases). The CDR3 extends 3 residues past the end of the read, so its final part is completed from the germline J gene. The CDR3 totals 14 residues. Looked up from germline, CDR1 is LNHDA and CDR2 is SQIVND (reference sequence). V was trimmed by 3 bases and J by 1 base, leaving 9 bases between them. The variable domain in full, completed from reference TRBV19 and TRBJ1-1, reads DGGITQSPKYLFRKEGQNVTLSCEQNLNHDAMYWYRQDPGQGLRLIYYSQIVNDFQKGDIAEGYSVSREKKESFPLTVTSAQKNPTAFYLCASSMGGRNTEAFFGQGTRLTVV.

A note on this clone: Compared with germline, one end of the junction differs, possibly owing to a read error. This CDR3 is also generated by other DNA sequences in the sample. CDR3 DNA (partial): TGTGCTAGCAGCTTCCGACAGGGGATAAGTGAAAAA. Its translation is CASSFRQGISEK. From start to end, the CDR3 is CASSFRQGISEKLFF. The gene calls are TRBV5-6 and TRBJ1-4, with 8 bases matching TRBD1. The read terminates 3 residues before the CDR3 end, so the remaining end is supplied by the germline J gene. The CDR3 contains 15 residues. Germline V gives CDR1 SGHDT, CDR2 YYEEEE.

Concerning this clone: Sequencing ends 3 residues short of the CDR3 end; the germline J gene provides the rest. The V call is TRBV4-1, the J call TRBJ2-7; TRBD1 agrees at 8 bases. CDR1 is MGHRA, CDR2 YSYEKL, per germline. V shed 1 base, J shed 3 bases, and the junction held 5 bases outside the gene matches. The CDR3 is 15 residues long. This chain's CDR3 is CASSQVGRGHYEQYF. The covered CDR3 bases are TGCGCCAGCAGCCAAGTGGGCAGGGGGCACTACGAG.

Worth noting for this clone: The read ends 3 residues before the CDR3 terminus; that terminus is restored from the germline J gene. This chain uses TRBV18 with TRBJ2-3; TRBD1 aligns across 7 bases. The length of the CDR3 is 19 residues. Germline CDR1 reads KGHSH; CDR2 reads LQKENI. CDR3 loop: CASSPRPLRGLYSNQPQYF. Partial CDR3 DNA: TGTGCCAGCTCACCACGTCCACTAAGGGGGCTATATAGCAATCAGCCG.

A note on this clone: The read ends 3 residues shy of where the CDR3 ends; the end is completed using the germline J gene. The chain links TRBV12-5 to TRBJ1-4; tentative D call: TRBD1 (6 bases). CDR3 length: 19 amino acids. CDR1 is LGHNT, CDR2 FRNRAP, per germline. Trimming pared 1 base from V and 0 bases from J, leaving 18 bases between. The sequenced part of the CDR3 DNA is TGTGCTAGTGGTTTGGCGTCCCACAGGGTGACTCCAACTAATGAAAAA. Encoded protein: CASGLASHRVTPTNEK. The full CDR3 is CASGLASHRVTPTNEKLFF. The whole variable domain, filled in from reference TRBV12-5 and TRBJ1-4, reads DARVTQTPRHKVTEMGQEVTMRCQPILGHNTVFWYRQTMMQGLELLAYFRNRAPLDDSGMPKDRFSAEMPDATLATLKIQPSEPRDSAVYFCASGLASHRVTPTNEKLFFGSGTQLSVL.

Regarding this clone: The CDR3 end lies 3 residues beyond the end of the read and is filled in from the germline J gene. This sequence joins TRBV7-3 and TRBJ2-3, with 9 positions matching TRBD2. This CDR3 spans 15 amino acids. Germline trimming cut 5 bases from V and 2 bases from J; bases unmatched to any gene: 5. The germline V gene has CDR1 SGHTA and CDR2 FQGTGA. The covered CDR3 bases are TGTGCCAGCAGCCCAAGCGGGGGGTTCACAGATACG. Protein: CASSPSGGFTDT. The whole CDR3 protein is CASSPSGGFTDTQYF.

The DNA read from the CDR3 is TGTGCCAGTAGTGTACAGTTTAACACTGAA. The encoded protein is CASSVQFNTE. The whole CDR3 protein reads CASSVQFNTEAFF. The chain carries TRBV19 and TRBJ1-1, with D hard to call. The DNA ends 3 residues before the CDR3 does, and the rest of the CDR3 is filled in from the germline J gene. V was trimmed by 5 bases and J by 2 bases, leaving 9 bases between them. This CDR3 comprises 13 residues. Per germline, CDR1 LNHDA and CDR2 SQIVND (reference sequence).

Regarding this clone: The read falls 3 residues short of the CDR3 end, and the missing part is taken from the germline J gene. This chain connects TRBV27 to TRBJ1-2; D possibly corresponds to TRBD1 (6 bases). The CDR3 length is 15 residues. CDR1 and CDR2 (germline): MNHEY, SMNVEV (reference sequence). The CDR3 protein is CASSLGGGRGWGYTF. CDR3 DNA (partial): TGTGCCAGCAGTTTAGGGGGCGGCAGGGGATGGGGC.

The chain's CDR3 is CASSLSWTTGGSSYNEQFF. CDR3 DNA, as far as it was read: TGTGCCAGCAGTTTATCCTGGACTACAGGGGGGAGCTCCTACAATGAG. J is TRBJ2-1 and V is TRBV27; 8 bases agree with TRBD1. Sequencing ends 3 residues short of the CDR3 end; the germline J gene provides the rest. The trim removed 0 bases at V and 0 bases at J, leaving 10 bases unmatched. Germline loops: CDR1 MNHEY, CDR2 SMNVEV (reference sequence). This CDR3 has 19 amino acids.

A note on this clone: Read coverage stops 3 residues before the CDR3 terminus; the germline J gene supplies the remainder. The V gene is TRBV28, the J gene TRBJ1-6; perhaps TRBD1 as D (6 bases). The CDR3 length is 15 residues. V shed 7 bases and J shed 7 bases, with 17 bases lying between them. Germline lookup yields CDR1 MDHEN and CDR2 SYDVKM. The covered CDR3 bases are TGTGCCAGCAAGTTGGGAGACAGGCTCAATTCACCC. It encodes CASKLGDRLNSP. The whole CDR3 is CASKLGDRLNSPLHF.

About this clone itself: Read data end 3 residues before the CDR3 end; the end is taken from the germline J gene. The sample has other DNA sequences that encode this CDR3 too. This chain connects TRBV30 to TRBJ1-3; the match to TRBD1 covers 7 bases. The CDR3 totals 13 residues. The J segment lost 0 bases and the V segment lost 5 bases, leaving 1 base of the junction unmatched. Germline CDR1 is GTSNPN and CDR2 is SVGIG (reference sequence). The CDR3 protein is CAWDRASGNTIYF. Partial CDR3 DNA: TGTGCCTGGGACAGGGCCTCTGGAAACACC. Filled out from reference TRBV30 and TRBJ1-3, the complete variable domain reads SQTIHQWPATLVQPVGSPLSLECTVEGTSNPNLYWYRQAAGRGLQLLFYSVGIGQISSEVPQNLSASRPQDRQFILSSKKLLLSDSGFYLCAWDRASGNTIYFGEGSWLTVV.

With regard to this clone: From the germline J gene comes the end of the CDR3, since the read stops 3 residues before it. This chain links TRBV29-1 with TRBJ1-2; 7 bases map to TRBD1. The CDR3 is 19 residues long. After removal of 6 bases from V and 6 bases from J, the junction contained 28 bases not matched to a gene. Germline V lookup: CDR1 SQVTM, CDR2 ANQGSEA. Here the CDR3 reads CSVGATANRVGGGSDGYTF. The part of the CDR3 DNA that was read is TGCAGCGTGGGAGCCACCGCGAATAGGGTAGGAGGGGGCTCTGATGGC. The full variable domain, in which reference TRBV29-1 and TRBJ1-2 provide the parts outside the CDR3, is SAVISQKPSRDICQRGTSLTIQCQVDSQVTMMFWYRQQPGQSLTLIATANQGSEATYESGFVIDKFPISRPNLTFSTLTVSNMSPEDSSIYLCSVGATANRVGGGSDGYTFGSGTRLTVV.

About this clone itself: The read is 3 residues too short to cover the CDR3 end, so that end is filled in from the germline J gene. The chain recombines TRBV12-3 or TRBV12-4 with TRBJ2-2; 7 nucleotides match TRBD1. This CDR3 spans 16 amino acids. V gave up 6 bases and J gave up 2 bases; unmatched junction bases: 9. The CDR3 loop is CASSSGTASNTGELFF. CDR3 bases read: TGTGCCAGCAGCTCCGGGACAGCGAGCAACACCGGGGAG.

For this clone: The read gets to within 3 residues of the CDR3 end, and the germline J gene fills in the rest. The chain recombines TRBV7-9 with TRBJ2-7; TRBD1 aligns across 7 bases. The CDR3 totals 14 residues. In germline, CDR1 is SEHNR, CDR2 FQNEAQ (reference sequence). The ends lost 4 bases at V and 4 bases at J; junction bases unmatched: 7. The sequenced part of the CDR3 DNA is TGTGCCAGCAGCTCCCCGGGACAGACGTACGAG. Protein sequence: CASSSPGQTYE. The entire CDR3 reads CASSSPGQTYEQYF.

With respect to this clone: The CDR3 goes on 3 residues after the read ends, and that part is filled in from the germline J gene. V and J are TRBV5-4 and TRBJ2-1; D possibly corresponds to TRBD1 (5 bases). This CDR3 contains 12 residues. Germline values: CDR1 SGHNT, CDR2 YYREEE (reference sequence). The V end lost 0 bases, the J end lost 9 bases, and 7 bases lay between the germline ends. The CDR3 spells CASSLDRREQFF. The sequenced CDR3 bases are TGTGCCAGCAGCTTGGACAGGCGTGAG.

A word on this clone: With the read ending 3 residues before the CDR3 end, the germline J gene is used to fill in that end. V and J are TRBV2 and TRBJ1-3; no reliable D call. The length of the CDR3 is 13 residues. Germline CDR1 and CDR2: SNHLY and FYNNEI. Trimming shortened V by 6 bases and J by 0 bases, and 6 bases separated the two germline ends. CDR3 bases read: TGTGCCAGCAGGCGGGACTCTGGAAACACC. Translated: CASRRDSGNT. Given in full, the CDR3 is CASRRDSGNTIYF. Full variable domain (outside the CDR3, taken from reference TRBV2 and TRBJ1-3): EPEVTQTPSHQVTQMGQEVILRCVPISNHLYFYWYRQILGQKVEFLVSFYNNEISEKSEIFDDQFSVERPDGSNFTLKIRSTKLEDSAMYFCASRRDSGNTIYFGEGSWLTVV.

A note on this clone: The read stops 3 residues short of the end of the CDR3; the missing end is completed from the germline J gene. This rearrangement joins TRBV12-3 or TRBV12-4 to TRBJ1-5, with D perhaps TRBD1 (5 bases). Trimming cost V 2 bases and J 6 bases, with 5 bases left between them. This CDR3 is 12 amino acids long. The CDR3 bases that were read are TGTGCCAGCAGTTTAAGGGGTCAGCCC. Protein: CASSLRGQP. The full CDR3 reads CASSLRGQPQHF.

A remark on this clone: The read ends 3 residues early relative to the CDR3; the germline J gene fills the gap. This chain connects TRBV20-1 to TRBJ2-1; 13 bases map to TRBD2. Per the germline V gene, CDR1 is DFQATT and CDR2 is SNEGSKA (reference sequence). The CDR3 has 14 residues. V lost 7 bases and J lost 4; bases outside the gene matches: 4. The CDR3 DNA, read in part, is TGCAGTGTCCGGACTAGCGGGGGTTACAATGAG. Protein product: CSVRTSGGYNE. The complete CDR3 reads CSVRTSGGYNEQFF.

Details on this clone: The sequence runs out 3 residues before the end of the CDR3; the remainder is reconstructed from the germline J gene. The rearrangement joins TRBV12-3 or TRBV12-4 to TRBJ2-7; 7 bases map to TRBD1. The CDR3 length is 12 residues. With V trimmed by 9 bases and J by 0 bases, 2 bases remained unmatched. CDR3 DNA (partial): TGTGCCAGTCGACAGGGCTCCTACGAG. This codes for CASRQGSYE. The whole CDR3 sequence is CASRQGSYEQYF.

CDR3 DNA (partial): TGTGCCAGCAGCTTGGATGGACTAGCAGACGAG. It translates to CASSLDGLADE. The full CDR3 is CASSLDGLADEQYF. V and J are TRBV5-4 and TRBJ2-7; 8 nucleotides align to TRBD2. Read coverage stops 3 residues before the CDR3 terminus; the germline J gene supplies the remainder. CDR1 and CDR2 (germline): SGHNT, YYREEE (reference sequence). This CDR3 region has 14 residues. Unmatched junction bases numbered 4, after V lost 0 bases and J lost 5 bases.

Concerning this clone itself: The read finishes 3 residues shy of the CDR3 end, and the germline J gene is used to complete it. The chain links TRBV5-1 to TRBJ2-2; 7 nucleotides line up with TRBD1. The ends lost 5 bases at V and 0 bases at J; junction bases unmatched: 4. The germline gives CDR1 SGHRS, CDR2 YFSETQ. The CDR3 has 15 residues. Incomplete CDR3 DNA: TGCGCCAGCAGAACCCAGGGGGCGAACACCGGGGAG. It codes for CASRTQGANTGE. The CDR3, in full, reads CASRTQGANTGELFF.

Concerning this clone: Read coverage stops 3 residues before the CDR3 terminus; the germline J gene supplies the remainder. The chain uses TRBV6-1 and TRBJ1-2; TRBD1 matches 7 bases. The germline CDR1 and CDR2 sequences are MNHNS and SASEGT. This CDR3 is built from 14 residues. The part of the CDR3 DNA that was read is TGTGCCAGCAGTGCTGACAGGGCCACCCCCCAC. Translating gives CASSADRATPH. The CDR3, in full, reads CASSADRATPHYTF.

Comments on this clone: Coverage ceases 3 residues before the CDR3 finishes, and the germline J gene fills in the end. The rearrangement links TRBV5-1 to TRBJ2-4, with D perhaps TRBD1 (7 bases). Trimming took 1 base from V and 0 from J, leaving 17 bases between them. This CDR3 has 18 residues. Germline V gene lookup returns CDR1 SGHRS and CDR2 YFSETQ. CDR3 bases read: TGCGCCAGCAGCTTGACGGCAGGGGGGACTCTAGCCAAAAACATT. Its translation is CASSLTAGGTLAKNI. The whole CDR3 sequence is CASSLTAGGTLAKNIQYF.

Details on this clone: The read gets to within 3 residues of the CDR3 end, and the germline J gene fills in the rest. V gene TRBV20-1 combines with J gene TRBJ2-1; D is ambiguous. The V end lost 1 base, the J end lost 7 bases, and 17 bases lay between the germline ends. The CDR3 extends over 15 amino acids. Looked up from germline, CDR1 is DFQATT and CDR2 is SNEGSKA (reference sequence). Partial CDR3 DNA: TGCAGTGCTAGAGTTCCCGGGTTGGTCTGGAATGAG. Its translation: CSARVPGLVWNE. The complete CDR3 sequence is CSARVPGLVWNEQFF.

As regards this clone: The observed sequence ends 3 residues before the CDR3 terminus, with the missing tail filled in from the germline J gene. The V gene is TRBV5-6, the J gene TRBJ2-7; 8 nucleotides match TRBD2. The CDR3 loop spans 14 amino acids. Germline loops: CDR1 SGHDT, CDR2 YYEEEE. V gave up 6 bases and J gave up 5 bases; unmatched junction bases: 10. The CDR3 sequence is CASIQAGVLDEQYF. The part of the CDR3 DNA that was read is TGTGCCAGCATTCAAGCGGGAGTACTCGACGAG.

On this clone: The missing CDR3 end, 3 residues past where the read stops, is filled in from the germline J gene. The J gene is TRBJ2-3, the V gene TRBV30; no reliable D call. V gave up 2 bases and J gave up 5 bases, with 11 bases separating them. There are 13 residues in the CDR3. Germline values: CDR1 GTSNPN, CDR2 SVGIG (reference sequence). CDR3 sequence: CAWSLTPGDTQYF. The sequenced part of the CDR3 DNA is TGTGCCTGGAGTCTTACTCCGGGAGATACG.

On this clone itself: Read data end 3 residues before the CDR3 end; the end is taken from the germline J gene. This chain uses TRBV6-8 with TRBJ2-7, with D unclear. From germline, CDR1 is MNHGY and CDR2 SAAAGT. The ends were cut back, 4 bases at V and 4 bases at J, with 8 bases in the middle. The CDR3 is 12 residues long. Incomplete CDR3 DNA: TGTGCCAGCAGTTCCCAGCGATACGAG. Encoded protein: CASSSQRYE. The entire CDR3 protein is CASSSQRYEQYF.

Worth noting for this clone: The CDR3 end falls 3 residues outside the read, so it is completed with the germline J gene. This chain links TRBV5-1 with TRBJ2-2; 11 bases fit TRBD2. The length of the CDR3 is 15 residues. J gave up 7 bases and V 2 bases, and 4 bases lay outside the gene matches. Per germline, CDR1 SGHRS and CDR2 YFSETQ. The covered CDR3 bases are TGCGCCAGCAGCTTACTAGCGGGAGAGGACGGGGAG. Translation gives CASSLLAGEDGE. The whole CDR3 reads CASSLLAGEDGELFF.

As concerns this clone: The read ends 3 residues early relative to the CDR3; the germline J gene fills the gap. The chain recombines TRBV28 with TRBJ1-5; 7 bases are shared with TRBD1. The V and J ends lost 3 bases and 3 bases, in that order; junction bases with no gene match: 8. CDR1 MDHEN and CDR2 SYDVKM come from the germline V gene. The CDR3 has 16 residues. CDR3 in amino acids: CASSFRTGQLNQPQHF. The sequenced part of the CDR3 DNA is TGTGCCAGCAGTTTCCGGACAGGCCAACTCAATCAGCCC.

Comment on this clone: The sequenced fragment ends 3 residues before the CDR3 boundary, so the rest is inferred from the germline J gene. This chain uses TRBV5-1 with TRBJ1-2, with D possibly matching TRBD1 (6 bases). Deletions cut 5 bases from V and 5 bases from J, with 13 bases between. The CDR3 has 13 amino acids. CDR1 and CDR2 from the germline V gene are SGHRS and YFSETQ. The CDR3 sequence: CASSSQQGYGYTF. The covered CDR3 bases are TGCGCCAGCAGTTCTCAACAGGGTTATGGC.

As for this clone: Read data end 3 residues before the CDR3 end; the end is taken from the germline J gene. The chain joins TRBV7-2 to TRBJ2-7, with D uncertain. In germline, CDR1 is SGHTA, CDR2 FQGNSA. The CDR3 totals 15 residues. Trimming took off 5 bases at V and 1 base at J, with 15 bases between the two ends. CDR3 DNA (partial): TGTGCCAGCAGCCGTGGGCAGGAGCTTTCCTACGAG. Residues: CASSRGQELSYE. In full, the CDR3 is CASSRGQELSYEQYF.

With respect to this clone: The read gets to within 3 residues of the CDR3 end, and the germline J gene fills in the rest. The rearrangement joins TRBV7-9 to TRBJ1-1, with 9 bases that match TRBD1. The CDR3 is made up of 14 amino acids. CDR1 is SEHNR and CDR2 is FQNEAQ in the germline V gene (reference sequence). This CDR3 reads CASSLPQGAGEAFF. CDR3 bases read: TGTGCCAGCAGCCTACCACAGGGGGCCGGAGAA. Looking up the rest from reference TRBV7-9 and TRBJ1-1 gives the full variable domain: DTGVSQNPRHKITKRGQNVTFRCDPISEHNRLYWYRQTLGQGPEFLTYFQNEAQLEKSRLLSDRFSAERPKGSFSTLEIQRTEQGDSAMYLCASSLPQGAGEAFFGQGTRLTVV.